This entry lists 15 T cell receptor beta chains sequenced from one sample in a study of cytomegalovirus exposure and HLA in healthy donors. The table came from immunoSEQ multiplex PCR; TCRdb's copy has only in-frame clones and leaves some out. The sample includes 170,000 or so clones, roughly 80% of them seen just once. Material for sequencing was PBMCs. The receptor source for this set is a woman under 30 in good health and CMV-seropositive.

This chain links TRBV7-2 with TRBJ1-2; TRBD1 is a possible D gene (6 bases). The CDR3 loop spans 16 amino acids. Trimming pared 1 base from V and 4 bases from J, leaving 16 bases between. Germline CDR1 and CDR2: SGHTA and FQGNSA. CDR3 sequence reads: CASSLGGGRTSYGYTF. The CDR3 region has the DNA TGTGCCAGCAGCTTAGGGGGGGGCCGCACTTCCTATGGCTACACCTTC.

The rearrangement uses TRBV9 and TRBJ2-5; 7 positions agree with TRBD2. This CDR3 is 16 amino acids long. Per germline, CDR1 SGDLS and CDR2 YYNGEE. V was clipped by 0 bases and J by 5 bases; unmatched bases: 10. In DNA form, the CDR3 reads TGTGCCAGCAGCGTAGGTCTGGCGGGGGTCGAGGAGACCCAGTACTTC. Translating it yields CASSVGLAGVEETQYF.

The rearrangement links TRBV4-1 to TRBJ2-7, with D perhaps matching TRBD1 (6 bases). Germline lookup yields CDR1 MGHRA and CDR2 YSYEKL. The CDR3 is 12 residues long. The V end was cut by 2 bases, the J end by 7 bases, with 9 bases between. CDR3 in amino acids: CASSQTGFEQYF. CDR3 nucleotides: TGCGCCAGCAGCCAAACAGGGTTTGAGCAGTACTTC.

V and J are TRBV4-1 and TRBJ2-1; possible D gene TRBD2, 5 bases. V lost 4 bases to trimming and J lost 10 bases, with 11 bases between them. Per germline, CDR1 MGHRA and CDR2 YSYEKL. The CDR3 is 12 amino acids. Here the CDR3 reads CASSLSRREQFF. CDR3 nucleotides: TGCGCCAGCAGCCTAAGCAGGAGGGAGCAGTTCTTC.

The genes are TRBV28 and TRBJ2-7; 7 positions match TRBD1. Losses at the gene ends were 2 bases for V and 8 bases for J; bases not matched to a gene: 3. CDR3 length: 12 amino acids. Germline V lookup: CDR1 MDHEN, CDR2 SYDVKM. The CDR3 DNA reads TGTGCCAGCAGTTTAAGGGACAGCCAGCAGTACTTC. This codes for CASSLRDSQQYF.

The chain is built from TRBV10-3 and TRBJ2-5; D gene ambiguous. CDR1 ENHRY and CDR2 SYGVKD come from the germline V gene. The CDR3 loop spans 11 amino acids. V was clipped by 3 bases and J by 5 bases, with 4 bases between them. In DNA form, the CDR3 reads TGTGCCATCAGTGAAACTGAGACCCAGTACTTC. Translated: CAISETETQYF.

This rearrangement joins TRBV4-1 to TRBJ2-7; TRBD2 matches 11 bases. V was clipped by 0 bases and J by 5 bases; unmatched bases: 6. CDR1 MGHRA and CDR2 YSYEKL come from the germline V gene. CDR3 length: 16 amino acids. In DNA, the CDR3 is TGCGCCAGCAGCCAAGAAATAGCGGGGGGGCAACACGAGCAGTACTTC. Protein product: CASSQEIAGGQHEQYF.

The chain links TRBV2 to TRBJ1-2; 9 bases match TRBD1. The CDR3 extends over 15 amino acids. The V and J ends lost 4 bases and 3 bases, in that order; junction bases with no gene match: 6. CDR1 is SNHLY and CDR2 is FYNNEI in the germline V gene. This chain's CDR3 is CASSGAGQGDYGYTF. CDR3 DNA sequence: TGTGCCAGCAGTGGTGCGGGACAGGGAGACTATGGCTACACCTTC.

Only a few counts were recorded for this clone. The rearrangement links TRBV6-1 to TRBJ2-7; 8 bases map to TRBD1. Trimming at V came to 4 bases and at J to 7 bases, leaving 6 bases not matched to a gene. The germline gives CDR1 MNHNS, CDR2 SASEGT. CDR3 length: 13 amino acids. CDR3 coding DNA: TGTGCCAGCAGTGGAACCCGGGACAGGGAGCAGTACTTC. The encoded protein is CASSGTRDREQYF.

The chain recombines TRBV15 with TRBJ1-1; D is ambiguous. With 0 bases removed from V and 0 bases from J, the gap between germline ends came to 5 bases. The CDR3 sequence is 14 residues long. Germline values: CDR1 LNHNV, CDR2 YYDKDF (reference sequence). This CDR3 is CATSRDTVNTEAFF. The CDR3 DNA follows: TGTGCCACCAGCAGAGACACAGTGAACACTGAAGCTTTCTTT.

The rearrangement uses TRBV2 and TRBJ2-1, with 9 bases fitting TRBD2. V was pared by 7 bases and J by 9 bases, with 7 bases of the junction left unmatched. The CDR3 is made up of 13 amino acids. Germline loops: CDR1 SNHLY, CDR2 FYNNEI. As DNA, the CDR3 is TGTGCCAGCATCTTGCGGGGGGGGAGTGAGCAGTTCTTC. Translation gives CASILRGGSEQFF.

The gene calls are TRBV2 and TRBJ2-3; TRBD2 aligns across 9 bases. With V trimmed by 5 bases and J by 1 base, 4 bases remained unmatched. Germline CDR1 and CDR2: SNHLY and FYNNEI. The CDR3 runs 15 residues. Here the CDR3 reads CASSWASGGTDTQYF. Written as DNA, the CDR3 is TGTGCCAGCAGTTGGGCTAGCGGGGGCACAGATACGCAGTATTTT.

V and J are TRBV9 and TRBJ1-1; D perhaps matches TRBD1 (6 bases). Trimming removed 3 bases from V and 1 base from J, with 13 bases in between. The CDR3 is made up of 15 amino acids. Germline loops: CDR1 SGDLS, CDR2 YYNGEE. CDR3 sequence: CASSAAGAPNTEAFF. The CDR3 nucleotides read TGTGCCAGCAGCGCTGCAGGGGCACCGAACACTGAAGCTTTCTTT.

The chain carries TRBV6-6 and TRBJ1-3; D gene unclear. V lost 4 bases and J 0 bases, leaving 13 bases between the germline ends. Germline V lookup: CDR1 MNHNY, CDR2 SVGAGI (reference sequence). The CDR3 has 16 residues. In DNA form, the CDR3 reads TGTGCCAGCAGTTTAGAACGGGATCACTCTGGAAACACCATATATTTT. As protein: CASSLERDHSGNTIYF.

The chain has TRBV11-3 and TRBJ2-2; D perhaps matches TRBD1 (5 bases). CDR3 size: 17 residues. Germline CDR1 reads SGHNT; CDR2 reads YENEEA. Trimming took 0 bases from V and 5 from J, leaving 16 bases between them. The CDR3 loop reads CASSLEGRFSGTGELFF. The CDR3 DNA reads as TGTGCCAGCAGCTTAGAGGGGCGCTTCTCAGGGACCGGGGAGCTGTTTTTT.